The 4 T cell receptor beta chains below all came from one sample that was sequenced in a study of Ad26.COV2.S vaccination and SARS-CoV-2 variants. TCRdb's table, derived via immunoSEQ multiplex PCR, lists solely in-frame clones and lacks some. The sample records some 190,000 clones, 70% to 90% being singletons. Sequencing was performed on peripheral blood, taken after recovery from COVID-19. These receptor sequences come from a human donor who had recovered from COVID-19.

This chain links TRBV6-5 with TRBJ2-3; 10 bases align to TRBD1. Germline values: CDR1 MNHEY, CDR2 SVGAGI. Trimming took 6 bases from V and 0 from J; bases not matched to a gene: 3. The CDR3 loop spans 15 amino acids. CDR3 DNA: TGTGCCAGCAGACGGACAGGGGGGAGCACAGATACGCAGTATTTT. Encoded protein: CASRRTGGSTDTQYF.

The chain employs TRBV5-1 and TRBJ2-7; weak D call: TRBD2 (5 bases). The CDR3 runs 13 residues. V dropped 8 bases and J dropped 5 bases, with 17 bases sitting between them. Per the germline V gene, CDR1 is SGHRS and CDR2 is YFSETQ. CDR3 loop: CASSSNEEDEQYF. Written as DNA, the CDR3 is TGCGCCAGTTCTAGCAATGAGGAGGACGAGCAGTACTTC.

The V and J genes are TRBV7-2 and TRBJ2-7, with 9 bases lining up with TRBD2. The CDR3 runs to 15 residues. CDR1 is SGHTA, CDR2 FQGNSA, per germline. The V and J ends lost 3 bases and 3 bases, in that order; junction bases with no gene match: 6. The CDR3 is CASSFMTSGFYEQYF. The CDR3 DNA is TGTGCCAGCAGCTTTATGACTAGCGGCTTCTACGAGCAGTACTTC.

The chain uses TRBV6-2 or TRBV6-3 and TRBJ1-2; unclear D gene. V was pared by 3 bases and J by 5 bases, with 10 bases between. This CDR3 has 13 amino acids. Per the germline V gene, CDR1 is MNHEY and CDR2 is SVGEGT. CDR3 DNA sequence: TGTGCCAGCAGTTATACCGGAGAGTATGGCTACACCTTC. Protein: CASSYTGEYGYTF.